This T cell receptor (beta chain) was recorded in a study of T-cell memory formation after mild COVID-19. Study-wide findings and caveats: A balance of CD4 and CD8 characterized clones contracting day 15 to 85, whereas later expanders leaned CD4+.

Germline loops: CDR1 MNHEY, CDR2 SVGAGI. The V and J ends lost 2 bases and 0 bases respectively, with 10 bases between them. The CDR3 is made up of 16 amino acids. This clonotype occurred a few times. Its antigen is not identified. Via MiXCR, TCRdb re-called the 5' RACE reads, giving one row per CDR3 protein. The repertoire includes around 300,000 distinct CDR3 sequences, over 10% of them detected once, and about a fifth sits in the top ten. The TCR sequence derives from a man between 18 and 35 years old who had mild COVID-19 (a few samples of this study predate the infection). Cell type and time point are not known. The sequenced sample was PBMCs or a T cell subset sorted from them (not recorded which). The chain carries TRBV6-5 and TRBJ2-2; the D gene could be TRBD1 or TRBD2 (5 bases each). The CDR3 bases are TGTGCCAGCAGTTACGGGGGACCGACGAACACCGGGGAGCTGTTTTTT. It codes for CASSYGGPTNTGELFF.